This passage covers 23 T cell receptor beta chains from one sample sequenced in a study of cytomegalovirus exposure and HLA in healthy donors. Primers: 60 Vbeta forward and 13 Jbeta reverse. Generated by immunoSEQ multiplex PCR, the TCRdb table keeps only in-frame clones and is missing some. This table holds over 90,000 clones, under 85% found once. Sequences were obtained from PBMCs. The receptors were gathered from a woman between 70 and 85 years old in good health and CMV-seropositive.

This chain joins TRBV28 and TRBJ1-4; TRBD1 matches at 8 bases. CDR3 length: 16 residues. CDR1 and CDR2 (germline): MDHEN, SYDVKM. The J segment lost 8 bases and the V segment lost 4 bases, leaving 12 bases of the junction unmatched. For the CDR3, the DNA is TGTGCCAGCAGTTCCCCCAGACAGGGGTTAGGAGAAAAACTGTTTTTT. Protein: CASSSPRQGLGEKLFF.

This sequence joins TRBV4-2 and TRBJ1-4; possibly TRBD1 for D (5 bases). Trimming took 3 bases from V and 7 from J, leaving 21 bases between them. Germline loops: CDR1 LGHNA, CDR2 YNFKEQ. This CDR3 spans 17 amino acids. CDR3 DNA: TGTGCCAGCAGCCAGACGGGGGTGCTGGGCGGAATTGAAAAACTGTTTTTT. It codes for CASSQTGVLGGIEKLFF.

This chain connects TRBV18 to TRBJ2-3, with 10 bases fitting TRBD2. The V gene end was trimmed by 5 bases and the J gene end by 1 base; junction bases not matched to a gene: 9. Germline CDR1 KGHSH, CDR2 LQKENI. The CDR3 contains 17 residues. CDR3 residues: CASSTRLAGDRTDTQYF. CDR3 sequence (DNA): TGTGCCAGCTCAACCCGACTAGCGGGCGACCGCACAGATACGCAGTATTTT.

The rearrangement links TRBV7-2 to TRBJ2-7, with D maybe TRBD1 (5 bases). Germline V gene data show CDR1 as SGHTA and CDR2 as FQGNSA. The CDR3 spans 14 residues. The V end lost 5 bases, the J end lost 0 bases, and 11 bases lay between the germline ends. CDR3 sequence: CASSHPQGSYEQYF. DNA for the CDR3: TGTGCCAGCAGCCACCCGCAGGGCTCCTACGAGCAGTACTTC. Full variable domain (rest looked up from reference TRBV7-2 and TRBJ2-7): GAGVSQSPSNKVTEKGKDVELRCDPISGHTALYWYRQSLGQGLEFLIYFQGNSAPDKSGLPSDRFSAERTGGSVSTLTIQRTQQEDSAVYLCASSHPQGSYEQYFGPGTRLTVT.

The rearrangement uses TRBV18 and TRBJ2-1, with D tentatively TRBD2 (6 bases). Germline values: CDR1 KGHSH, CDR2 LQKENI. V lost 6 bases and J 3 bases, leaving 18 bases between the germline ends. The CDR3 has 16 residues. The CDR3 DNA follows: TGTGCCAGCTCTCACGATGTCCAGGGACTCTACAATGAGCAGTTCTTC. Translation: CASSHDVQGLYNEQFF.

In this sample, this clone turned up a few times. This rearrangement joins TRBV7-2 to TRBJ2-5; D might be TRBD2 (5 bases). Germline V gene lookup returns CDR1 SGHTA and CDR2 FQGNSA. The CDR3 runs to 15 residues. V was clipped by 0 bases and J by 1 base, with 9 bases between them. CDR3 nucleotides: TGTGCCAGCAGCTTAGCCCTAGCCGGCCAAGAGACCCAGTACTTC. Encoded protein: CASSLALAGQETQYF.

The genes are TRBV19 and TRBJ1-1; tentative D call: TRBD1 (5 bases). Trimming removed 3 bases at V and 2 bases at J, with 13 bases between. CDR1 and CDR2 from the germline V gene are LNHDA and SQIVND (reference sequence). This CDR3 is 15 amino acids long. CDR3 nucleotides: TGTGCCAGTAGTATTTTTGGGGCAGGAAACACTGAAGCTTTCTTT. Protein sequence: CASSIFGAGNTEAFF.

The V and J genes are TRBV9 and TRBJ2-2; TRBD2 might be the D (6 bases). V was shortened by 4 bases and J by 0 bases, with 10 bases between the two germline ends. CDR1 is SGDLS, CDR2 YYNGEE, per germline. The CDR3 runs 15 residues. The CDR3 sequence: CASSPWDSNTGELFF. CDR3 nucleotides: TGTGCCAGCAGCCCCTGGGACTCGAACACCGGGGAGCTGTTTTTT.

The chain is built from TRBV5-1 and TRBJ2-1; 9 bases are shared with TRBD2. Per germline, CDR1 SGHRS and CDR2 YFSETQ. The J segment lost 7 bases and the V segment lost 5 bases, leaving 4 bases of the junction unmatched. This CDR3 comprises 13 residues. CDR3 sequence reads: CASRIAGANEQFF. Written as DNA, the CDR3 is TGCGCCAGCAGAATAGCGGGAGCTAATGAGCAGTTCTTC.

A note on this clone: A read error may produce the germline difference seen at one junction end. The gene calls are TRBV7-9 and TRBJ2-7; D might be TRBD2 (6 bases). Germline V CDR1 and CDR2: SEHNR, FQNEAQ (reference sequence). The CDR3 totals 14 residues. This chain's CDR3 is CSSSPPGGNYEQYF. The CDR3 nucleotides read TGTTCCAGCAGCCCCCCTGGGGGGAACTACGAGCAGTACTTC.

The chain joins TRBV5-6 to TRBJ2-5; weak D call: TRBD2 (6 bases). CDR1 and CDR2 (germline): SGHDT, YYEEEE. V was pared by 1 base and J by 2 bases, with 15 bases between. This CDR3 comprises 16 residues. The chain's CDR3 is CASSLPTDGGQETQYF. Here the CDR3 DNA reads TGTGCCAGCAGCTTGCCCACGGACGGGGGACAAGAGACCCAGTACTTC.

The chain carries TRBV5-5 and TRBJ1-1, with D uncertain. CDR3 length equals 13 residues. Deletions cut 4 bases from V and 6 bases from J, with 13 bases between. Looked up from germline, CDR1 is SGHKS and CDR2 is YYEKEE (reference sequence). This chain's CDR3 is CASSLILDSEAFF. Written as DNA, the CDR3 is TGTGCCAGCAGCCTGATTCTGGACTCTGAAGCTTTCTTT.

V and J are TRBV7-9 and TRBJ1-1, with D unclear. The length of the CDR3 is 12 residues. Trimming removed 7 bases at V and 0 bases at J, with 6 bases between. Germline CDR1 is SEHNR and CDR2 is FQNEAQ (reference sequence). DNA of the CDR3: TGTGCCAGCATCAGAATGAACACTGAAGCTTTCTTT. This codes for CASIRMNTEAFF.

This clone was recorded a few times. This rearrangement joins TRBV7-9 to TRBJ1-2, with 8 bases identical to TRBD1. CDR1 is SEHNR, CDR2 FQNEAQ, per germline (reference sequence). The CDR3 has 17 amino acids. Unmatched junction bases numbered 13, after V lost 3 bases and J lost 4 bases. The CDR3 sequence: CASSLGVTTGQAYGYTF. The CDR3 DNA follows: TGTGCCAGCAGCTTGGGGGTGACGACGGGACAGGCCTATGGCTACACCTTC.

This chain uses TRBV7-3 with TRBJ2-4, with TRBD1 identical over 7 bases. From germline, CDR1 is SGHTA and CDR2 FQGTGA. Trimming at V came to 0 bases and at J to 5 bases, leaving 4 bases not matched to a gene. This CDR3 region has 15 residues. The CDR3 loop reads CASSLTRDSENIQYF. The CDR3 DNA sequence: TGTGCCAGCAGCTTAACGAGGGACAGTGAAAACATTCAGTACTTC.

The CDR3 region is CASSPGTSEETQYF. CDR3 coding DNA: TGCGCCAGCAGCCCCGGGACTAGCGAAGAGACCCAGTACTTC. V usage is TRBV5-1 and J usage is TRBJ2-5; 10 bases agree with TRBD2. The CDR3 is 14 amino acids. Germline V gives CDR1 SGHRS, CDR2 YFSETQ. Trimming at V came to 4 bases and at J to 3 bases, leaving 3 bases not matched to a gene.

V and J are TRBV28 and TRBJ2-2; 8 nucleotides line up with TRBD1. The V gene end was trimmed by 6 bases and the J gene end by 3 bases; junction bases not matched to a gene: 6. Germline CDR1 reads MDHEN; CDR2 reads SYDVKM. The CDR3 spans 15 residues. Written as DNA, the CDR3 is TGTGCCAGCAGGGGGGGACAGGCATACACCGGGGAGCTGTTTTTT. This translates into CASRGGQAYTGELFF.

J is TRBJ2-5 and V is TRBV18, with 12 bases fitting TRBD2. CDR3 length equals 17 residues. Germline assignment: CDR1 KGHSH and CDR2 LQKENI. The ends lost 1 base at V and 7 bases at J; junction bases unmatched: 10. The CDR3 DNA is TGTGCCAGCTCACCACGCACGACTAGCGGGGGAGTTGGGACCCAGTACTTC. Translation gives CASSPRTTSGGVGTQYF.

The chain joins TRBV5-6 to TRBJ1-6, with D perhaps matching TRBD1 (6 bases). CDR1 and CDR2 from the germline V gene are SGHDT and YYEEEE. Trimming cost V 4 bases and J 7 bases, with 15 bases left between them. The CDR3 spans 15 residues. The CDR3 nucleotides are TGTGCCAGCAGCCCGCCTGGGACAACAAATTCACCCCTCCACTTT. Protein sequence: CASSPPGTTNSPLHF.

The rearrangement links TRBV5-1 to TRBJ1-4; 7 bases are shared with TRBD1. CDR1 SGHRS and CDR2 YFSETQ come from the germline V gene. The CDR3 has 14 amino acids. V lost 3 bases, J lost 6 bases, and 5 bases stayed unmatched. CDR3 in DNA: TGCGCCAGCAGCTCTCAGGGGGGTCATGAAAAACTGTTTTTT. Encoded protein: CASSSQGGHEKLFF. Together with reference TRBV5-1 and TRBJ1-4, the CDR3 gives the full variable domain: KAGVTQTPRYLIKTRGQQVTLSCSPISGHRSVSWYQQTPGQGLQFLFEYFSETQRNKGNFPGRFSGRQFSNSRSEMNVSTLELGDSALYLCASSSQGGHEKLFFGSGTQLSVL.

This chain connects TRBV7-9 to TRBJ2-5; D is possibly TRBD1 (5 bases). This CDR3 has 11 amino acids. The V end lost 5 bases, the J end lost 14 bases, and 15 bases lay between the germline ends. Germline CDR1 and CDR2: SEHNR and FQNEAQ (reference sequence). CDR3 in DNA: TGTGCCAGCAGCAGCGCCAGGGATCGATACTTC. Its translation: CASSSARDRYF.

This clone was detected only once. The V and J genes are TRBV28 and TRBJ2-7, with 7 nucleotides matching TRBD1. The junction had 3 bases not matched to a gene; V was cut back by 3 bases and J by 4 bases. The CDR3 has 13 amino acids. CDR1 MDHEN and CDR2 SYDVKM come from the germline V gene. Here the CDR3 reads CASSFGTAYEQYF. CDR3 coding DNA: TGTGCCAGCAGTTTTGGGACAGCATACGAGCAGTACTTC.

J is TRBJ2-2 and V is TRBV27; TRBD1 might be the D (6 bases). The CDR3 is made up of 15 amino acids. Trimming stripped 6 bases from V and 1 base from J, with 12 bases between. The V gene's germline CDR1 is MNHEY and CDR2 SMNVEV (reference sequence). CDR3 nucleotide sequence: TGTGCCAGCAGCTGGGACATCGAGAACACCGGGGAGCTGTTTTTT. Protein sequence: CASSWDIENTGELFF.